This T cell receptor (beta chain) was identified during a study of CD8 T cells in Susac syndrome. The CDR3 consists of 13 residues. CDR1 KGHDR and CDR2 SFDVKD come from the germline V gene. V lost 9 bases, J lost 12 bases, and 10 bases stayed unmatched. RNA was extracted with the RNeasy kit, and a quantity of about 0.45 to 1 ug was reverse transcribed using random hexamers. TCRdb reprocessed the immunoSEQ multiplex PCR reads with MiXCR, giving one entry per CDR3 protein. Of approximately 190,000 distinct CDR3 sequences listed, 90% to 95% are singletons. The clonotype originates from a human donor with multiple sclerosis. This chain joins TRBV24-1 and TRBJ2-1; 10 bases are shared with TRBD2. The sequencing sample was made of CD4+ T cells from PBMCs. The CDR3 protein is CATGLAGAEGQFF. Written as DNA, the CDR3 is TGTGCCACCGGGCTAGCGGGGGCGGAAGGGCAGTTCTTC.